This T cell receptor (beta chain) was observed in a study of T-cell memory formation after mild COVID-19 (dated by TCRdb to 2020 to 2022). Some background on the complete study: Most TCR sequence clusters were specific to one of the two donors. In two donors, T-cell clones that expanded and contracted after mild COVID-19 were followed by sequencing TCRalpha and TCRbeta repertoires longitudinally. Two young, previously healthy adult volunteers made up the cohort, one male and one female. Broader findings and caveats from the paper: Whether the second-wave clones peaking on day 37 were SARS-CoV-2 specific was not confirmed. From day 15 to 85, contracting clones showed balanced CD4/CD8 phenotypes, whereas a second wave of clones that expanded from day 15 to 37 leaned towards CD4+. The study included only two mild cases, and larger cohorts that include severe cases with pre-infection samples were judged to be necessary. Contracting CD4+ clones were located mainly in the CM and EM memory subsets, whereas CD8+ clones were found to be enriched in EMRA. Some responding clones were found in pre-infection memory, which suggests that pre-existing cross-reactive memory T cells took part in the SARS-CoV-2 response.

Sequencing instrument: Illumina NovaSeq 6000. cDNA libraries for TCRalpha and TCRbeta were prepared by 5'RACE using constant-segment primers, with sample barcodes and unique molecular identifiers added. RNA was extracted from every sample with Trizol reagent. Amplification of the libraries took two PCR steps, and the second step added a second sample barcode plus Illumina TruSeq adapters. Sequencing of libraries was performed on an Illumina NovaSeq with 2 x 150 bp paired-end reads. As for the original processing: With migec v1.2.7, reads were demultiplexed and then collapsed into UMI-guided consensus sequences. With mixcr v2.1.11, UMI consensuses were aligned to TRA and TRB V and J templates and assembled into clonotypes. Clonotypes were classified as expanded or contracted when called significant by both edgeR and NoisET, with noise models trained on biological replicates. For edgeR calls, a false discovery rate-adjusted p below 0.01 and a log2 fold-change threshold of 1 were applied. PCA with hierarchical clustering of max-normalized trajectories of the 1000 most abundant clonotypes was used as exploratory dynamics analysis. Each responding clone was given a CD4 or CD8 phenotype based on the CD4+ and CD8+ repertoires, which had been sequenced separately. The public reads were reprocessed in TCRdb via fastp at Q25 and MiXCR, keeping in-frame beta chains. Identical CDR3 protein sequences are pooled into one entry, listed with their most common genes and DNA. The V and J calls come from TCRdb's annotation, not from the publication. The sample includes hundreds of thousands of distinct CDR3 sequences, with over 15% observed a single time. More than 9% of the sample goes to the ten largest clones.

The germline V gene yields MNHEY for CDR1 and SVGAGI for CDR2. Deletion took 6 bases off V and 1 base off J, with a span of 15 bases between the germline ends. Measured from the cysteine to the phenylalanine, the CDR3 is 15 residues long. Left in the record is the CDR3 DNA by itself, 45 bases read in frame from the first base. Ficoll-Paque density gradient centrifugation was used to isolate PBMCs. With respect to this clonotype: The specificity of this receptor is unknown. No base quality values were provided; no much bigger clone lies one nucleotide off.

Sequenced material: PBMCs or a T cell subset sorted from them (not recorded which). This receptor chain uses TRBV6-5 and TRBJ1-1; the best D guess is TRBD1, with 5 bases matching. This sequence was found in an adult woman who had mild COVID-19 (a few samples of this study predate the infection). The sample titles of this study are shuffled in the database, so cell type and time point are left out; the donor was told from shared clones. The DNA is as follows: TGTGCCAGCAGATCCGGCAGGGTAGGGAACACTGAAGCTTTCTTT. Its translation is CASRSGRVGNTEAFF.